These 2 T cell receptor beta chains were all obtained from the same sample, sequenced in a study of regulatory and conventional T cells in RAG deficiency. Libraries were prepared by immunoSEQ multiplex PCR; TCRdb keeps only in-frame clonotypes and omits some of them. The sample has 34,000 or so clones; 70% to 90% are singletons. This same sample was also taken into another study, of regulatory T cells. Turning to that study: The primer mix had 52 TRBV and 13 TRBJ primers.

Sequencing input: CD8+ T cells sorted from blood. These receptors all stem from a human donor in good health.

The chain links TRBV11-2 to TRBJ2-1, with 13 bases matching TRBD2. The CDR3 is 17 amino acids. V lost 6 bases and J lost 5; bases outside the gene matches: 10. The germline V gene encodes CDR1 SGHAT and CDR2 FQNNGV. The CDR3 reads CASRHGTSGNVDNEQFF. CDR3 in DNA: TGTGCCAGCAGACATGGGACTAGCGGGAATGTTGACAATGAGCAGTTCTTC.

This clone is a singleton in its sample. The rearrangement links TRBV18 to TRBJ1-2; D might be TRBD1 (5 bases). Germline loops: CDR1 KGHSH, CDR2 LQKENI. There are 17 residues in the CDR3. The V end was cut by 4 bases, the J end by 2 bases, with 20 bases between. CDR3 DNA: TGTGCCAGCTCACTTCAACCTCCTGGGGAGGGGAACTATGGCTACACCTTC. Residues: CASSLQPPGEGNYGYTF. Supplemented by reference TRBV18 and TRBJ1-2, the full variable domain reads NAGVMQNPRHLVRRRGQEARLRCSPMKGHSHVYWYRQLPEEGLKFMVYLQKENIIDESGMPKERFSAEFPKEGPSILRIQQVVRGDSAAYFCASSLQPPGEGNYGYTFGSGTRLTVV.